This note documents a single T cell receptor beta chain sequence. Its antigen is not known. The table came from immunoSEQ multiplex PCR; TCRdb's copy has only in-frame clones and leaves some out. The repertoire has 90,000 to 130,000 clones, around nine tenths of them found once; the top ten carry 0.25% to 0.3%. In germline, CDR1 is MNHEY, CDR2 SMNVEV (reference sequence). V gave up 1 base and J gave up 10 bases; unmatched junction bases: 4. The CDR3 spans 14 residues. These data originate in a study of OX40 agonist ivuxolimab in advanced cancers. Study background: Three patients had partial responses: one hepatocellular carcinoma, two cutaneous melanoma.

Study outcomes and limitations: Dosing at 0.1 to 3.0 mg/kg was accompanied by clonal expansion of CD4+ and CD8+ blood T cells by week 6.

This chain uses TRBV27 with TRBJ1-4; TRBD1 aligns across 9 bases. Specimen: CD4+ or CD8+ T cells sorted from blood, collected in a trial of the OX40 agonist ivuxolimab. The TCR comes from an adult with an advanced solid tumor such as melanoma, head and neck, liver or kidney cancer. CDR3 nucleotides: TGTGCCAGCAGTTTATGGGACAGGGAACGAAAACTGTTTTTT. Protein sequence: CASSLWDRERKLFF.